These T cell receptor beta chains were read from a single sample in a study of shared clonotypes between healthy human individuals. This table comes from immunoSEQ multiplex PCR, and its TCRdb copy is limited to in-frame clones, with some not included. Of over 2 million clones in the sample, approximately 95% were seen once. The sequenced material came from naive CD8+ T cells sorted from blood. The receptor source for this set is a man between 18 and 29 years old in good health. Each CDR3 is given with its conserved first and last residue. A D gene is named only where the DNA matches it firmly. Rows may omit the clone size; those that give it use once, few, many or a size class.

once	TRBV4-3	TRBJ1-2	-	CASSQEGPDAEDYGYTF	TGCGCCAGCAGCCAAGAAGGACCAGACGCGGAAGACTATGGCTACACCTTC
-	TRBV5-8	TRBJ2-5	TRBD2	CASSLGLAGVMETQYF	TGTGCCAGCAGCCTGGGACTAGCGGGGGTAATGGAGACCCAGTACTTC
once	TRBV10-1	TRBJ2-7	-	CAEGGLSEQYF	TGCGCCGAAGGCGGGCTTTCTGAGCAGTACTTC
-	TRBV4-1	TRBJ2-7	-	CASSQDRLPDTDSYEQYF	TGCGCCAGCAGCCAAGATCGTCTTCCGGACACGGACTCCTACGAGCAGTACTTC
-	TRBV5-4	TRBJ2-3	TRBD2	CASSPLAGAADTQYF	TGTGCCAGCAGCCCACTAGCGGGGGCTGCAGATACGCAGTATTTT
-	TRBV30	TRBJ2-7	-	CAWSTGTLYEQYF	TGTGCCTGGAGTACCGGGACACTATACGAGCAGTACTTC
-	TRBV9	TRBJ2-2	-	CASSPWGTGELFF	TGTGCCAGCAGCCCCTGGGGTACCGGGGAGCTGTTTTTT
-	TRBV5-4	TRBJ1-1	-	CASSLLDSGAFF	TGTGCCAGCAGCTTGTTGGACTCGGGAGCTTTCTTT
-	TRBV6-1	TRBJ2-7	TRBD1	CASRETGISYEQYF	TGTGCCAGCAGGGAGACAGGGATTTCCTACGAGCAGTACTTC
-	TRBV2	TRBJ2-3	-	CASSEGRSSTDTQYF	TGTGCCAGCAGTGAAGGCCGCTCTAGCACAGATACGCAGTATTTT
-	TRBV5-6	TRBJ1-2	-	CASSSRMEVLNYGYTF	TGTGCCAGCAGCTCCCGGATGGAGGTTTTGAACTATGGCTACACCTTC
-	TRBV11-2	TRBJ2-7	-	CASSHGAYEQYF	TGTGCCAGCAGCCACGGTGCCTACGAGCAGTACTTC
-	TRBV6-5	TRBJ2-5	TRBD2	CASRGTGGPDTQYF	TGTGCCAGCAGAGGAACGGGAGGGCCGGACACCCAGTACTTC
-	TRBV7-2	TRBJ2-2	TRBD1	CASSLVWQGDTGELFF	TGTGCCAGCAGCTTAGTATGGCAGGGGGACACCGGGGAGCTGTTTTTT
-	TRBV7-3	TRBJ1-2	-	CASSLSGARDGYTF	TGTGCCAGCAGCCTATCAGGGGCGCGGGATGGCTACACCTTC
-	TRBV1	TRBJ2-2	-	CTSSHPRTGPTGELFF	TGCACCAGCAGCCACCCTAGGACAGGGCCCACCGGGGAGCTGTTTTTT
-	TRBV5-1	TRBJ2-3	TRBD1	CASSLDPLRGPADTQYF	TGCGCCAGCAGCTTGGACCCCCTTAGGGGGCCTGCAGATACGCAGTATTTT
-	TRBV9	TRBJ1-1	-	CASSNQGGAEAFF	TGTGCCAGCAGCAACCAGGGAGGGGCTGAAGCTTTCTTT
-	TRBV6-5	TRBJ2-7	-	CASSYSSSGRPEQYF	TGTGCCAGCAGTTACTCCTCTTCGGGGCGACCCGAGCAGTACTTC
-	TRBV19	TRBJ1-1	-	CASSNLMNTEAFF	TGTGCCAGCAGTAATCTTATGAACACTGAAGCTTTCTTT
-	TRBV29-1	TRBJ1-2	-	CSVVLGGYGYTF	TGCAGCGTTGTCTTGGGCGGCTATGGCTACACCTTC
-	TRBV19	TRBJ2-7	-	CASSYTGGLYEQYF	TGTGCCAGTAGTTATACCGGGGGTCTCTACGAGCAGTACTTC
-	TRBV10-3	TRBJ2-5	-	CASRGDSQETQYF	TGTGCCTCGAGAGGGGATTCTCAAGAGACCCAGTACTTC
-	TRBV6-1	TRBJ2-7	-	CASSERQVYEQYF	TGTGCCAGCAGTGAAAGACAGGTCTACGAGCAGTACTTC
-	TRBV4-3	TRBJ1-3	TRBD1	CASSPSGQGNPVGNTIYF	TGCGCCAGCAGCCCCTCGGGACAGGGAAATCCGGTCGGAAACACCATATATTTT
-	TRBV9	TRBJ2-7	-	CASSVEGNTYEQYF	TGTGCCAGCAGCGTAGAAGGGAATACCTACGAGCAGTACTTC
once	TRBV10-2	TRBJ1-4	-	CASSETGEKLFF	TGCGCCAGCAGTGAAACCGGAGAAAAACTGTTTTTT
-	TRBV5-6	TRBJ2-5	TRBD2	CASSHTPPIAGAMGETQYF	TGTGCCAGCAGCCACACACCCCCAATAGCGGGGGCCATGGGGGAGACCCAGTACTTC
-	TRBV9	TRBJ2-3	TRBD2	CASSVGREWADTQYF	TGTGCCAGCAGCGTAGGGCGGGAGTGGGCAGATACGCAGTATTTT
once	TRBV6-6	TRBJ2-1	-	CASSYEPPEYNEQFF	TGTGCCAGCAGTTACGAGCCCCCTGAGTACAATGAGCAGTTCTTC
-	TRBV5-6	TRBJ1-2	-	CASSLRSFYGYTF	TGTGCCAGCAGCTTGAGGTCCTTCTATGGCTACACCTTC
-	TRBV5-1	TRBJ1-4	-	CASGLSSTNEKLFF	TGCGCCAGCGGGTTAAGTTCGACTAATGAAAAACTGTTTTTT
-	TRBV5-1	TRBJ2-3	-	CASRLKAALTDTQYF	TGCGCCAGCAGGCTCAAAGCGGCCCTCACAGATACGCAGTATTTT
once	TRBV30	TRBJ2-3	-	CAWSGPSFGPLSTDTQYF	TGTGCCTGGAGCGGACCTAGCTTCGGCCCCCTTAGCACAGATACGCAGTATTTT
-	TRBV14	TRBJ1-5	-	CASSQGAGNQPQHF	TGTGCCAGCAGCCAGGGGGCCGGCAATCAGCCCCAGCATTTT
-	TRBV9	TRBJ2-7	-	CASSVEQGQYEQYF	TGTGCCAGCAGCGTCGAGCAGGGACAATACGAGCAGTACTTC
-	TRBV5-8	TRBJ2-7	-	CASSLIGSDEQYF	TGTGCCAGCAGCTTGATCGGATCCGACGAGCAGTACTTC
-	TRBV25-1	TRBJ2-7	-	CASSETEEAYEQYF	TGTGCCAGCAGTGAGACGGAGGAGGCCTACGAGCAGTACTTC
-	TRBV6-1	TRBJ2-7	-	CASSESLGGYEQYF	TGTGCCAGCAGTGAAAGCCTCGGGGGCTACGAGCAGTACTTC
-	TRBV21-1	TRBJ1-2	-	CASSKVVGAYGYTF	TGTGCCAGCAGCAAAGTTGTAGGGGCTTATGGCTACACCTTC
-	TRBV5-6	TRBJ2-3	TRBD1	CASSLVPRTGEDTQYF	TGTGCCAGCAGCTTGGTGCCTAGGACAGGGGAAGATACGCAGTATTTT
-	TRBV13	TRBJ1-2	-	CASSPAPENYGYTF	TGTGCCAGCAGCCCCGCCCCGGAGAATTATGGCTACACCTTC
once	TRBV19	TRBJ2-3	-	CASSISGNGGDTQYF	TGTGCCAGTAGTATATCCGGGAATGGTGGAGATACGCAGTATTTT
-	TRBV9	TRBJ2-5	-	CASRPEAGETQYF	TGTGCCAGCAGACCAGAGGCTGGAGAGACCCAGTACTTC
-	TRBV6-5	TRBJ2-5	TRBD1	CASSPDRGEQETQYF	TGTGCCAGCAGCCCGGACAGGGGAGAACAAGAGACCCAGTACTTC
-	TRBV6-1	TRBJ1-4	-	CASSERESTNEKLFF	TGTGCCAGCAGTGAAAGGGAATCAACTAATGAAAAACTGTTTTTT
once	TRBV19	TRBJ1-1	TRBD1	CASILTGGDTEAFF	TGTGCCAGTATCCTGACAGGGGGGGACACTGAAGCTTTCTTT
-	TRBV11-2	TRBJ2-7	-	CASSLGREQYF	TGTGCCAGCAGCTTAGGAAGGGAGCAGTACTTC
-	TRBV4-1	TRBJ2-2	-	CASGPNANTGELFF	TGCGCCAGCGGACCGAATGCGAACACCGGGGAGCTGTTTTTT
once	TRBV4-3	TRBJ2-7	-	CASSLRAVSYEQYF	TGCGCCAGCAGCCTGCGAGCGGTCTCCTACGAGCAGTACTTC
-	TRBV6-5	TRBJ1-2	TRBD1	CASMGQGEYGYTF	TGTGCCAGCATGGGACAGGGAGAATATGGCTACACCTTC
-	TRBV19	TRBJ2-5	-	CASSISPEALQETQYF	TGTGCCAGTAGTATTTCTCCGGAGGCCCTCCAAGAGACCCAGTACTTC
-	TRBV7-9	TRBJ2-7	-	CASTLEGGPYEQYF	TGTGCCAGCACCCTCGAGGGGGGTCCCTACGAGCAGTACTTC